This TCR beta chain is drawn from a study of blood T cell repertoires in COVID-19. Overall study: PBMCs, B-cell-depleted T cells, or T cells provided the cDNA or gDNA that made up the material.

Patients in Seattle were enrolled during active infection, then followed longitudinally. Produced via immunoSEQ multiplex PCR; TCRdb's table is partial and in-frame only. The table has 270,000 or so clones, over 85% seen once. CDR1 is SGHDN and CDR2 is FVKESK in the germline V gene. Trimming pared 0 bases from V and 0 bases from J, leaving 11 bases between. CDR3 length: 17 residues. What was sequenced was peripheral blood. The chain joins TRBV14 to TRBJ2-2, with a possible D match to TRBD2 (6 bases). This clonotype was sampled from a woman aged 25 to 39 with COVID-19, enrolled during active disease. The CDR3 is CASSQDLWRANTGELFF. CDR3 coding DNA: TGTGCCAGCAGCCAAGATCTATGGAGGGCGAACACCGGGGAGCTGTTTTTT.